Below, 26 T cell receptor beta chains from the same sample are listed, as sequenced in a study of T cell repertoires in cytomegalovirus infection. The antigens for these receptors are not known. In TCRdb, the reads were re-called with MiXCR into one record per CDR3 protein. The sample holds about 920,000 distinct CDR3 sequences, under 40% seen once. The sequencing used cultured CD8+ T cells from PBMCs, collected from culture after CMV antigen stimulation. These receptors came from a human donor in good health (CMV status not recorded). Some clones in this sample may be carry-over from other donors' samples.

The rearrangement uses TRBV19 and TRBJ2-4; D is perhaps TRBD2 (5 bases). Germline CDR1 reads LNHDA; CDR2 reads SQIVND (reference sequence). The CDR3 length is 15 residues. Trimming shortened V by 2 bases and J by 4 bases, and 12 bases separated the two germline ends. The CDR3 is CASSIKIRGKNIQYF. The CDR3 bases are TGTGCCAGTAGTATAAAAATACGGGGAAAAAACATTCAGTACTTC.

The gene calls are TRBV6-1 and TRBJ2-7; no clear D. V lost 3 bases to trimming and J lost 7 bases, with 19 bases between them. The germline V gene has CDR1 MNHNS and CDR2 SASEGT. This CDR3 is built from 15 residues. The CDR3, as DNA: TGTGCCAGCAGTGAGCCTTACACAACCCAAAGAGAGCAGTACGTC. As protein: CASSEPYTTQREQYV.

The V call is TRBV28, the J call TRBJ1-5, with D perhaps TRBD1 (6 bases). The CDR3 has 17 residues. The V end lost 2 bases, the J end lost 6 bases, and 20 bases lay between the germline ends. Looked up from germline, CDR1 is MDHEN and CDR2 is SYDVKM. This CDR3 reads CASSLTGMVRGSQPQHF. In DNA, the CDR3 is TGTGCCAGCAGTTTAACAGGGATGGTTCGGGGCAGTCAGCCCCAGCATTTT.

This chain links TRBV13 with TRBJ2-5; possible D gene TRBD2, 5 bases. The CDR3 sequence is 14 residues long. V gave up 2 bases and J gave up 5 bases, with 12 bases separating them. CDR1 is PRHDT, CDR2 FYEKMQ, per germline (reference sequence). CDR3 DNA sequence: TGTGCCAGCAGCTTATTACGGGAACTCGAGACCCAGTACTTC. This sequence encodes CASSLLRELETQYF.

J is TRBJ1-2 and V is TRBV10-3; a possible D gene is TRBD1 (6 bases). This CDR3 is built from 11 residues. Germline V gene sequence: CDR1 ENHRY, CDR2 SYGVKD. Trimming took 11 bases from V and 3 from J, leaving 10 bases between them. The CDR3 sequence: CAVQGDYGYTF. In nucleotides, the CDR3 is TGTGCCGTACAGGGTGACTATGGCTACACCTTC.

This clonotype was seen more than once but under ten times. The gene calls are TRBV6-5 and TRBJ1-2; D remains unclear. The CDR3 has 13 amino acids. The V gene lost 0 bases and the J gene lost 8 bases, with 10 bases spanning the gap. Germline CDR1 reads MNHEY; CDR2 reads SVGAGI. DNA of the CDR3: TGTGCCAGCAGTTACTCGTTCGGGCTAGGCTACACCTTC. It is translated as CASSYSFGLGYTF.

This clonotype was counted only a few times. The chain links TRBV12-5 to TRBJ2-2, with D possibly TRBD2 on 6 matching bases. The germline V and J ends were trimmed by 3 bases and 7 bases, with 21 bases remaining between them. The CDR3 loop spans 17 amino acids. Per germline, CDR1 LGHNT and CDR2 FRNRAP. CDR3 sequence: CASGFLAGGNSVGELFF. The CDR3 DNA sequence: TGTGCTAGTGGTTTCCTCGCTGGGGGGAATTCGGTCGGGGAGCTGTTTTTT. The variable domain in full, completed from reference TRBV12-5 and TRBJ2-2, reads DARVTQTPRHKVTEMGQEVTMRCQPILGHNTVFWYRQTMMQGLELLAYFRNRAPLDDSGMPKDRFSAEMPDATLATLKIQPSEPRDSAVYFCASGFLAGGNSVGELFFGEGSRLTVL.

This clonotype was counted a few times. The chain carries TRBV12-3 or TRBV12-4 and TRBJ2-3; D is unclear. Trimming removed 3 bases from V and 0 bases from J, with 16 bases in between. This CDR3 region has 17 residues. The CDR3 nucleotides are TGTGCCAGCAGTTTTTACCCCCCGGAAACCAGCACAGATACGCAGTATTTT. Residues: CASSFYPPETSTDTQYF.

This clonotype was seen only a few times. This chain joins TRBV6-5 and TRBJ2-1; the match to TRBD2 covers 8 bases. CDR3 length: 16 residues. Losses at the gene ends were 8 bases for V and 8 bases for J; bases not matched to a gene: 17. Looked up from germline, CDR1 is MNHEY and CDR2 is SVGAGI. This CDR3 reads CASPNRLAGGRDEQFF. In nucleotides, the CDR3 is TGTGCCAGCCCTAATCGATTGGCGGGGGGTCGGGATGAGCAGTTCTTC.

The V call is TRBV7-9, the J call TRBJ2-1, with 9 nucleotides matching TRBD2. This CDR3 is 18 amino acids long. Germline loops: CDR1 SEHNR, CDR2 FQNEAQ (reference sequence). The ends lost 3 bases at V and 0 bases at J; junction bases unmatched: 9. The CDR3 region is CASSFPSGTPSSYNEQFF. The DNA of the CDR3 is TGTGCCAGCAGCTTTCCTAGCGGGACTCCGAGCTCCTACAATGAGCAGTTCTTC.

The rearrangement joins TRBV11-2 to TRBJ2-1, with 11 bases aligning to TRBD1. CDR1 and CDR2 (germline): SGHAT, FQNNGV. The CDR3 totals 17 residues. Germline trimming cut 1 base from V and 12 bases from J; bases unmatched to any gene: 14. CDR3 amino acids: CASSLGGGDRGFRGQFF. In DNA, the CDR3 is TGTGCCAGCAGCTTAGGGGGGGGGGACAGGGGGTTCCGAGGGCAGTTCTTC. The complete variable domain, with remaining parts taken from reference TRBV11-2 and TRBJ2-1, reads EAGVAQSPRYKIIEKRQSVAFWCNPISGHATLYWYQQILGQGPKLLIQFQNNGVVDDSQLPKDRFSAERLKGVDSTLKIQPAKLEDSAVYLCASSLGGGDRGFRGQFFGPGTRLTVL.

The genes are TRBV7-9 and TRBJ1-3; the D gene is possibly TRBD1 (6 bases). Germline V lookup: CDR1 SEHNR, CDR2 FQNEAQ (reference sequence). The CDR3 loop spans 15 amino acids. V was pared by 3 bases and J by 4 bases, with 13 bases between. CDR3 sequence: CASSFDGTTGNTIYF. DNA of the CDR3: TGTGCCAGCAGCTTTGACGGGACAACCGGAAACACCATATATTTT.

This clonotype turned up a few times. The gene calls are TRBV28 and TRBJ2-7, with D possibly matching TRBD1 (5 bases). V was clipped by 1 base and J by 5 bases, with 9 bases between them. Germline CDR1 is MDHEN and CDR2 is SYDVKM. This CDR3 comprises 13 residues. CDR3 bases: TGTGCCAGCAGTTTATCAGGCAGGGACGAGCAGTACGTC. It specifies CASSLSGRDEQYV.

The genes are TRBV13 and TRBJ2-2; 12 positions match TRBD2. The ends lost 1 base at V and 0 bases at J; junction bases unmatched: 9. The CDR3 is 20 amino acids. The germline gives CDR1 PRHDT, CDR2 FYEKMQ (reference sequence). The CDR3 here is CASSLVSLAGGHANTGELFF. The CDR3 region has the DNA TGTGCCAGCAGCTTAGTAAGCCTAGCGGGGGGGCACGCGAACACCGGGGAGCTGTTTTTT.

The chain is built from TRBV28 and TRBJ1-6, with D tentatively TRBD1 (6 bases). Per the germline V gene, CDR1 is MDHEN and CDR2 is SYDVKM. Trimming removed 2 bases at V and 12 bases at J, with 17 bases between. CDR3 length: 15 amino acids. As DNA, the CDR3 is TGTGCCAGCAGTTTACTCCAGGGGCATCAGCTACCCCTCCACTTT. Translated, it gives CASSLLQGHQLPLHF.

This clonotype was picked up a small number of times. The chain joins TRBV4-1 to TRBJ2-1; D may be TRBD1 or TRBD2 (5 bases each). V was shortened by 1 base and J by 0 bases, with 10 bases between the two germline ends. In germline, CDR1 is MGHRA, CDR2 YSYEKL. The CDR3 loop spans 16 amino acids. CDR3 sequence (DNA): TGCGCCAGCAGCCAAGGAGAGGGACCCTCCTACAATGAGCAGTTCTTC. This gives the protein CASSQGEGPSYNEQFF.

This clonotype turned up a few times. This chain connects TRBV12-3 or TRBV12-4 to TRBJ1-3; D gene ambiguous. The length of the CDR3 is 14 residues. The V and J ends lost 3 bases and 0 bases respectively, with 6 bases between them. This CDR3 reads CASSFWSSGNTIYF. The DNA of the CDR3 is TGTGCCAGCAGTTTCTGGAGCTCTGGAAACACCATATATTTT.

This clonotype came up a few times. V usage is TRBV11-3 and J usage is TRBJ1-5; 10 bases align to TRBD1. The V and J ends lost 5 bases and 2 bases, in that order; junction bases with no gene match: 6. This CDR3 is built from 16 residues. CDR1 is SGHNT and CDR2 is YENEEA in the germline V gene. This chain's CDR3 is CASSLGQGEGNQPQHF. CDR3 DNA: TGTGCCAGCAGCCTCGGACAGGGGGAAGGCAATCAGCCCCAGCATTTT.

This chain uses TRBV27 with TRBJ2-1; the D is unclear. Germline lookup yields CDR1 MNHEY and CDR2 SMNVEV (reference sequence). The ends were cut back, 4 bases at V and 3 bases at J, with 10 bases in the middle. The CDR3 spans 14 residues. This CDR3 is CASSYLTDYNEQFF. In nucleotides, the CDR3 is TGTGCCAGCAGTTACCTCACTGACTACAATGAGCAGTTCTTC.

The V call is TRBV4-1, the J call TRBJ2-5, with D possibly being TRBD1 or TRBD2 (7 bases each). Trimming shortened V by 0 bases and J by 7 bases, and 27 bases separated the two germline ends. The CDR3 contains 19 residues. The germline V gene has CDR1 MGHRA and CDR2 YSYEKL. In DNA form, the CDR3 reads TGCGCCAGCAGCCAAGAAGACATCAGACAGGGAGGGCGACGGGGGACCCAGTACTTC. This sequence encodes CASSQEDIRQGGRRGTQYF.

This rearrangement joins TRBV6-2 or TRBV6-3 to TRBJ2-7; the D gene is possibly TRBD2 (5 bases). CDR3 length: 15 amino acids. V lost 4 bases and J 5 bases, leaving 18 bases between the germline ends. The germline V gene encodes CDR1 MNHEY and CDR2 SVGEGT. Here the CDR3 DNA reads TGTGCCAGCAGTTCCCGGGAAAACCCCACCAACGAGCAGTACGTC. Translating it yields CASSSRENPTNEQYV.

There are a few counts of this clonotype. The V call is TRBV7-3, the J call TRBJ2-3, with D uncertain. Trimming pared 5 bases from V and 1 base from J, leaving 10 bases between. The CDR3 consists of 14 residues. Germline lookup yields CDR1 SGHTA and CDR2 FQGTGA. The CDR3 DNA sequence: TGTGCCAGCAGCGTAGCTCTAGGCACAGATACGCAGTATTTT. Translating it yields CASSVALGTDTQYF.

V is TRBV29-1 and J is TRBJ2-1; D is perhaps TRBD1 (5 bases). Trimming pared 4 bases from V and 0 bases from J, leaving 10 bases between. Germline CDR1 and CDR2: SQVTM and ANQGSEA. There are 14 residues in the CDR3. In DNA form, the CDR3 reads TGCAGCGTTGGGGGCAGCCGCTCCTACAATGAGCAGTTCTTC. It yields the protein CSVGGSRSYNEQFF.

A few counts support this clonotype. The chain carries TRBV12-3 or TRBV12-4 and TRBJ1-1, with 7 bases aligning to TRBD1. Trimming at V came to 5 bases and at J to 6 bases, leaving 9 bases not matched to a gene. The CDR3 spans 14 residues. The CDR3 sequence: CASSNRGGNPEAFF. CDR3 in DNA: TGTGCCAGCAGTAACAGGGGAGGGAATCCTGAAGCTTTCTTT.

The gene calls are TRBV2 and TRBJ2-7, with D perhaps assigned TRBD1 or TRBD2 (9 bases each). Between the trimmed V and J ends, which lost 5 bases and 0 bases, there was a span of 29 bases. Germline CDR1 reads SNHLY; CDR2 reads FYNNEI. The CDR3 is 20 amino acids. CDR3: CASSRQGVYYSGGSSYEQYF. DNA of the CDR3: TGTGCCAGCAGTAGACAGGGGGTGTACTATAGCGGGGGAAGCTCCTACGAGCAGTACTTC.

Only a few counts were recorded for this clonotype. The genes are TRBV27 and TRBJ1-3, with D hard to call. Trimming took off 3 bases at V and 2 bases at J, with 11 bases between the two ends. Germline lookup yields CDR1 MNHEY and CDR2 SMNVEV (reference sequence). This CDR3 is 15 amino acids long. Written as DNA, the CDR3 is TGTGCCAGCAGTTTTTCGCCCCCGGCTGGAAACACCATATATTTT. It yields the protein CASSFSPPAGNTIYF.